Sequencing of this TCR beta chain was carried out in a study of cytomegalovirus exposure and HLA in healthy donors. The length of the CDR3 is 14 residues. Germline V lookup: CDR1 LNHDA, CDR2 SQIVND (reference sequence). Between the trimmed V and J ends, which lost 5 bases and 1 base, there was a span of 11 bases. A multiplex PCR was run with 60 Vbeta primers and 13 Jbeta primers. Generated by immunoSEQ multiplex PCR, the TCRdb table keeps only in-frame clones and is missing some. This table holds under 200,000 clones, roughly 82% found once. The TCR originated in a woman aged 45-65 years in good health and CMV-seropositive. The specimen was PBMCs. The J gene is TRBJ1-1, the V gene TRBV19; weak D call: TRBD1 (6 bases). The CDR3 sequence: CASSLGTRNTEAFF. CDR3 in DNA: TGTGCCAGTAGTCTTGGGACACGGAACACTGAAGCTTTCTTT.